The 9 T cell receptor beta chains presented below share a single source sample, sequenced in a study of blood T cells in healthy people across ages. Alongside a J-beta primer mix, a sample-barcoded 5' primer served in a second PCR lasting roughly 6 to 12 cycles. MiXCR was run by TCRdb on the 5' RACE reads, yielding one entry per CDR3 protein. The sample lists roughly 800,000 distinct CDR3 sequences, nearly 60% seen once, with around 22% in the top ten. The material sequenced was blood. The receptors originated from a man aged 30 to 45 in good health.

The chain carries TRBV30 and TRBJ2-5; 9 nucleotides align to TRBD1. This CDR3 is built from 13 residues. Germline V lookup: CDR1 GTSNPN, CDR2 SVGIG (reference sequence). This CDR3 reads CGLNRGLDNEQYF. As DNA, the CDR3 is TGTGGTCTTAACAGGGGGCTTGACAATGAGCAGTACTTC.

The V call is TRBV12-3 or TRBV12-4, the J call TRBJ1-5, with TRBD1 matching 8 bases. The CDR3 runs to 16 residues. After removal of 3 bases from V and 0 bases from J, the junction contained 4 bases not matched to a gene. The CDR3 loop reads CASSFGTGRSNQPQHF. The CDR3 DNA sequence: TGTGCCAGCAGTTTTGGGACAGGTCGTAGCAATCAGCCCCAGCATTTT.

This clonotype turned up a few times. The chain uses TRBV6-1 and TRBJ2-7; tentatively, D is TRBD2 (6 bases). CDR1 and CDR2 from the germline V gene are MNHNS and SASEGT. V lost 3 bases, J lost 3 bases, and 9 bases lay in between. The CDR3 extends over 13 amino acids. The DNA for the CDR3 is TGTGCCAGCAGTGAGGCGACTAGCTACGAGCAGTACTTC. Encoded protein: CASSEATSYEQYF.

This clonotype has just a few counts. The chain recombines TRBV24-1 with TRBJ2-1; the D is unclear. With 4 bases removed from V and 9 bases from J, the gap between germline ends came to 9 bases. CDR1 is KGHDR and CDR2 is SFDVKD in the germline V gene. The CDR3 contains 12 residues. The CDR3, as DNA: TGTGCCACCAGTGAAACCGGTCTTGAGCAGTTCTTC. This sequence encodes CATSETGLEQFF.

In DNA form, the CDR3 reads TGTGCCAGCTCGCCCAGCAGCGGACGAACGACCACTGAAGCTTTCTTT. Translation gives CASSPSSGRTTTEAFF. The V gene is TRBV18, the J gene TRBJ1-1; D call uncertain. Trimming cost V 6 bases and J 4 bases, with 21 bases left between them. Germline CDR1 and CDR2: KGHSH and LQKENI. There are 16 residues in the CDR3. Based on the CDR3 plus reference TRBV18 and TRBJ1-1, the full variable domain is NAGVMQNPRHLVRRRGQEARLRCSPMKGHSHVYWYRQLPEEGLKFMVYLQKENIIDESGMPKERFSAEFPKEGPSILRIQQVVRGDSAAYFCASSPSSGRTTTEAFFGQGTRLTVV.

The chain recombines TRBV28 with TRBJ2-1; D possibly uses TRBD1 or TRBD2 (5 bases each). With 6 bases removed from V and 15 bases from J, the gap between germline ends came to 21 bases. The CDR3 has 13 residues. Per germline, CDR1 MDHEN and CDR2 SYDVKM. The DNA of the CDR3 is TGTGCCAGCAGACCCCTCGCTGTGGGACCACCGTTCTTC. Protein: CASRPLAVGPPFF.

This clonotype occurred a few times. This may be a read error, as it is one base from a much larger clone. The chain employs TRBV29-1 and TRBJ2-5; D may correspond to TRBD1 or TRBD2 (5 bases each). Germline loops: CDR1 SQVTM, CDR2 ANQGSEA. Trimming took 6 bases from V and 11 from J, leaving 22 bases between them. This CDR3 comprises 13 residues. CDR3 in amino acids: CSVGDQEFNEQYF. The DNA for the CDR3 is TGCAGCGTCGGGGACCAGGAATTCAATGAGCAGTACTTC.

The chain recombines TRBV6-5 with TRBJ2-1, with 9 bases identical to TRBD1. Per the germline V gene, CDR1 is MNHEY and CDR2 is SVGAGI. The CDR3 has 15 amino acids. V trimming: 7 bases; J trimming: 3 bases; junction bases outside the gene matches: 7. The CDR3 region is CASKGGQGHYNEQFF. CDR3 coding DNA: TGTGCCAGCAAGGGGGGACAGGGTCACTACAATGAGCAGTTCTTC.

This clonotype was counted once. V and J are TRBV20-1 and TRBJ2-7; 7 bases agree with TRBD2. In germline, CDR1 is DFQATT, CDR2 SNEGSKA (reference sequence). V dropped 5 bases and J dropped 5; count of bases not matched to a gene: 3. The CDR3 is 11 amino acids. CDR3 sequence: CSAARGDEQYF. The CDR3 coding sequence is TGCAGTGCTGCCCGGGGGGACGAGCAGTACTTC.